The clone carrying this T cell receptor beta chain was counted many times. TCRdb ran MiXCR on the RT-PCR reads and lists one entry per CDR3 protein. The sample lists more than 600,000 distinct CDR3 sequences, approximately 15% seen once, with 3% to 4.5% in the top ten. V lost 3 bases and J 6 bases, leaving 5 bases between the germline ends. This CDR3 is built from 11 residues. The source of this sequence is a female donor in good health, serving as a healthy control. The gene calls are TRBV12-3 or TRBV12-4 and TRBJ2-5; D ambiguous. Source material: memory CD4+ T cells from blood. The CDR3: CASSFLQTQYF. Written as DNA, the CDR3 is TGTGCCAGCAGTTTCCTCCAGACCCAGTACTTC.